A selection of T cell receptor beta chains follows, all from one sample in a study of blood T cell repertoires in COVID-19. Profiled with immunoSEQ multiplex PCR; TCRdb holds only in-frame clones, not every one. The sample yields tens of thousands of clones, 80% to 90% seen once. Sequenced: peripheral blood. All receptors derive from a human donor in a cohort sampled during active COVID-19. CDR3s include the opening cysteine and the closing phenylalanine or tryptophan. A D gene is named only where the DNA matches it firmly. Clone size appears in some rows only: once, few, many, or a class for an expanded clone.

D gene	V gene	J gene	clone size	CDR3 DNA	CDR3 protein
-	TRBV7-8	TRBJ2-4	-	TGTGCCAGCAGCTTTCCCCCCGGGGGTGCCAAAAACATTCAGTACTTC	CASSFPPGGAKNIQYF
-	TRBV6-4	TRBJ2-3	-	TGTGCCAGCTCTAAGGGGGACACAGATACGCAGTATTTT	CASSKGDTDTQYF
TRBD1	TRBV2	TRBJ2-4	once	TGTGCCAGCAGACCCGACAGGGGCAAAAACATTCAGTACTTC	CASRPDRGKNIQYF
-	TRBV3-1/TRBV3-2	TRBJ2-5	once	TGTGCCAGCAGACTCCGGGGTGGAGAGACCCAGTACTTC	CASRLRGGETQYF
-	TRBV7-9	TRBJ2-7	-	TGTGCCAGCAGCTCCCGAGACACTGGCGAGCAGTACTTC	CASSSRDTGEQYF
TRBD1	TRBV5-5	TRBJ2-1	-	TGTGCCAGCAGCTCGACAGGGCCCTACAATGAGCAGTTCTTC	CASSSTGPYNEQFF
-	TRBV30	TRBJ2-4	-	TGTGCCTGGAGTGTACGAGGCGGGACGAACATTCAGTACTTC	CAWSVRGGTNIQYF
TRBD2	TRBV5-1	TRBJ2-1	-	TGCGCCAGCAGCTCCAGAGGCGGGGGCTCCTACAATGAGCAGTTCTTC	CASSSRGGGSYNEQFF
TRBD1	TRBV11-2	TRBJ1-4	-	TGTGCCAGCAGCCTTGGGACAGGTTGGCCCCTGTTTTTT	CASSLGTGWPLFF
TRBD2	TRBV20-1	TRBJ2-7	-	TGCAGTGCTAGTCACAGAGCGGGGGGGCCCTACGAGCAGTACTTC	CSASHRAGGPYEQYF
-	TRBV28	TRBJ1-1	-	TGTGCCAGCACCCTGACAGTAAACACTGAAGCTTTCTTT	CASTLTVNTEAFF
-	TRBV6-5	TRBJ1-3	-	TGTGCCAGCAGTAGACAAGTATACTCTGGAAACACCATATATTTT	CASSRQVYSGNTIYF
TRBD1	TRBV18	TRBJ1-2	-	TGTGCCAGCTCACCACTGGGGCAGGGGGAAGGCTATGGCTACACCTTC	CASSPLGQGEGYGYTF
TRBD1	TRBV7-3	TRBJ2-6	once	TGTGCCAGCAGCATACGGACAGGACCTGGGGCCAACGTCCTGACTTTC	CASSIRTGPGANVLTF
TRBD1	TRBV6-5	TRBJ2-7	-	TGTGCCAGCAGTTACCAGAAAGGGACAGGATACCTCGAGCAGTACTTC	CASSYQKGTGYLEQYF
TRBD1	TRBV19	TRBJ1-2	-	TGTGCCAGTAGTAGGCCGGGACAGGGGGTCTATGGCTACACCTTC	CASSRPGQGVYGYTF
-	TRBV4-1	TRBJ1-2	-	TGCGCCAGCAGCCTTACAGGGACTATGGATGGCTACACCTTC	CASSLTGTMDGYTF
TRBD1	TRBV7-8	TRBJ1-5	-	TGTGCCAGCAGCTTTACAGGGGGCGGTCAGCCCCAGCATTTT	CASSFTGGGQPQHF
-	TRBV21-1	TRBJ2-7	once	TGTGCCAGCAGCACACTTTCCTACGAGCAGTACTTC	CASSTLSYEQYF
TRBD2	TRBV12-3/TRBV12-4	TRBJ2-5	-	TGTGCCAGCAAATCTAGCGGCCCGACCCAGTACTTC	CASKSSGPTQYF
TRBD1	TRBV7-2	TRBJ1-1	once	TGTGCCAGCATCGACCGGGACAGGAGAGAAGCTTTCTTT	CASIDRDRREAFF
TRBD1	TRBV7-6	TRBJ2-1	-	TGTGCCAGCAGCCGGGACAGGGGTTTCAGAAATGAGCAGTTCTTC	CASSRDRGFRNEQFF
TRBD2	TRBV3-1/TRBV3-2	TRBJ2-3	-	TGTGCCAGCAGCCGGAACGGGGGGGCCGGCACAGATACGCAGTATTTT	CASSRNGGAGTDTQYF
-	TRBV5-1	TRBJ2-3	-	TGCGCCAGCAGCCCGGTCGGCACAGATACGCAGTATTTT	CASSPVGTDTQYF
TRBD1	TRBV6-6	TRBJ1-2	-	TGTGCCAGCAGTTCTCCGACAGGGAACTATGGCTACACCTTC	CASSSPTGNYGYTF
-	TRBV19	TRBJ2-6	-	TGTGCCAGTAGTAAGGGGGTTGTGGCGTCTGGGGCCAACGTCCTGACTTTC	CASSKGVVASGANVLTF
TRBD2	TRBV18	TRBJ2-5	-	TGTGCCAGCTCCCCATATAGCGGGGGGCTGGAGACCCAGTACTTC	CASSPYSGGLETQYF
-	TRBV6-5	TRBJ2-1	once	TGTGCCAGCAGCTATGACACCCGCTCCTACAATGAGCAGTTCTTC	CASSYDTRSYNEQFF
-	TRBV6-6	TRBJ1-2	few	TGTGCCAGCAGTTATGGGCAGGGGAGAGACTATGGCTACACCTTC	CASSYGQGRDYGYTF
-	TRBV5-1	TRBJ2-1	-	TGCGCCAGCAACGAGGGGGTCGCCTACAATGAGCAGTTCTTC	CASNEGVAYNEQFF
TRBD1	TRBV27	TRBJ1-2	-	TGTGCCAGCAGTTTAAGACAGGGCAGCTATGGCTACACCTTC	CASSLRQGSYGYTF
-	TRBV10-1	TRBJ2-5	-	TGCGCCTACAATGTCTGGGGGGTCCAACGGGTAGAGACCCAGTACTTC	CAYNVWGVQRVETQYF
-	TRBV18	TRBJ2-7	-	TGTGCCAGCTCACCCAGACATCGCCTACAGGGCTACGAGCAGTACTTC	CASSPRHRLQGYEQYF
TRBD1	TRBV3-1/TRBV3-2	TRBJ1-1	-	TGTGCCAGCAGCCAGACAGGGTCTGAAGCTTTCTTT	CASSQTGSEAFF
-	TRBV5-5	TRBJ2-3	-	TGTGCCAGCAGCTTACTGCGGGGCACAGATACGCAGTATTTT	CASSLLRGTDTQYF
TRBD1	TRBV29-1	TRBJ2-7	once	TGCAGCGTAAAGCGGACAGGGGACGAGCAGTACTTC	CSVKRTGDEQYF
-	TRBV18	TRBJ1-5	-	TGTGCCAGCTCACTACTGCAGGGCACCTATAGCAATCAGCTCCAGCATTTT	CASSLLQGTYSNQLQHF
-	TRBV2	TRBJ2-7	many	TGTGCCAGCAGTGGTGTCGGAGACTACGAGCAGTACTTC	CASSGVGDYEQYF
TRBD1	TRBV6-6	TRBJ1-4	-	TGTGCCAGCAGTACAACCAGGGGGCCAACTAATGAAAAACTGTTTTTT	CASSTTRGPTNEKLFF
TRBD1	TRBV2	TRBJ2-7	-	TGTGCCAGCAATCAGGACAGGGGGCTCTACGAGCAGTACTTC	CASNQDRGLYEQYF
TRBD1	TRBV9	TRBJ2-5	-	TGTGCCAGCAGCGTAGGCGGGACAGGATCACAAGAGACCCAGTACTTC	CASSVGGTGSQETQYF
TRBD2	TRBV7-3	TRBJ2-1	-	TGTGCCAGCAGCTCAACTAGCGGGGGCTACAATGAGCAGTTCTTC	CASSSTSGGYNEQFF
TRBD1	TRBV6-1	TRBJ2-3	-	TGTGCCAGCAGCTCGGACAGGGGTCCAGATACGCAGTATTTT	CASSSDRGPDTQYF
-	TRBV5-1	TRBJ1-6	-	TGCGCCAGCAGCTTGGACAACAATTCACCCCTCCACTTT	CASSLDNNSPLHF
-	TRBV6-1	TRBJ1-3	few	TGTGCCAGCAGTGAAATGGGCTTCACCATATATTTT	CASSEMGFTIYF
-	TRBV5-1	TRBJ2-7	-	TGCGCCAGCAGCCGTCTCCCGGTGGGCCCTTCCTACGAGCAGTACTTC	CASSRLPVGPSYEQYF
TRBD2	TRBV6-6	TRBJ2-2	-	TGTGCCAGCAGTTACTTAGCGGGGGGGACCGGGGAGCTGTTTTTT	CASSYLAGGTGELFF
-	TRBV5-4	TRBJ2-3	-	TGTGCCAGCAGTTCGGACATTACAGATACGCAGTATTTT	CASSSDITDTQYF
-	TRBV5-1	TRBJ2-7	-	TGCGCCAGCAGCTTGGGGCAGAACTACGAGCAGTACTTC	CASSLGQNYEQYF
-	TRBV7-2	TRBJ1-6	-	TGTGCCAGCAGCCCAGAGGACCGGGGTAATTCACCCCTCCACTTT	CASSPEDRGNSPLHF
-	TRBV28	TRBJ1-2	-	TGTGCCAGCAGCCCCTGGGGACTGGGAGATGGCTACACCTTC	CASSPWGLGDGYTF